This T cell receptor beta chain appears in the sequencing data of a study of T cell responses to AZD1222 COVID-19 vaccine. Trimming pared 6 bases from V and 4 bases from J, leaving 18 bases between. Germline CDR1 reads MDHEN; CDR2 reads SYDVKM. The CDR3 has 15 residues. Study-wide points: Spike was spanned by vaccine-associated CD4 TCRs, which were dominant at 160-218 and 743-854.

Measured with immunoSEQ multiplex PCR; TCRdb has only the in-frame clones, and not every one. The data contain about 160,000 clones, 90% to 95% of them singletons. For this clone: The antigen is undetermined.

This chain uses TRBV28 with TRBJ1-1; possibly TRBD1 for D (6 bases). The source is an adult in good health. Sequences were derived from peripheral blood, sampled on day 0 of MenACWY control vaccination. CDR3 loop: CASSLTGPLGTEAFF. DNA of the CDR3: TGTGCCAGCAGCCTGACAGGACCACTGGGCACTGAAGCTTTCTTT.